These 25 T cell receptor beta chains were sequenced from one sample in a study of control samples from healthy donors and cancer patients. Clones were read by immunoSEQ multiplex PCR, and TCRdb kept only the in-frame ones, dropping some. The table lists 230,000 or so clones, just under 95% of them singletons. Input material: blood. The receptor source for this set is a man in his fifties in good health.

The chain couples TRBV7-3 to TRBJ2-5; the D is unclear. CDR3 length equals 13 residues. The ends were cut back, 5 bases at V and 4 bases at J, with 11 bases in the middle. CDR1 is SGHTA, CDR2 FQGTGA, per germline. The DNA for the CDR3 is TGTGCCAGCAGCCCTGTCTCCGGAGAGACCCAGTACTTC. This sequence encodes CASSPVSGETQYF.

Written as DNA, the CDR3 is TGCAGCGCTCGACAGCAAGAGACCCAGTACTTC. Residues: CSARQQETQYF. The V and J genes are TRBV29-1 and TRBJ2-5; D possibly corresponds to TRBD1 (5 bases). CDR3 size: 11 residues. V lost 7 bases and J lost 2, with 8 bases in between. Germline CDR1 SQVTM, CDR2 ANQGSEA.

The chain is built from TRBV15 and TRBJ2-7; D is undetermined. V lost 0 bases and J lost 3, with 9 bases in between. The CDR3 has 14 residues. Germline assignment: CDR1 LNHNV and CDR2 YYDKDF (reference sequence). CDR3 sequence: CATSRDPASYEQYF. The CDR3 DNA reads as TGTGCCACCAGCAGAGACCCGGCCAGCTACGAGCAGTACTTC.

The rearrangement uses TRBV10-2 and TRBJ1-2, with D possibly being TRBD1 (5 bases). V dropped 4 bases and J dropped 3 bases, with 15 bases sitting between them. The CDR3 contains 15 residues. Per germline, CDR1 WSHSY and CDR2 SAAADI. The CDR3 spells CASSVSGTADYGYTF. The DNA for the CDR3 is TGCGCCAGCAGTGTTTCCGGGACTGCTGACTATGGCTACACCTTC.

This clone was seen a single time. CDR3 nucleotides: TGTGCTAGTGGAACGGGACAGGGGGTTAATGAGCAGTTCTTC. It translates to CASGTGQGVNEQFF. This chain links TRBV12-5 with TRBJ2-1, with 11 bases identical to TRBD1. CDR1 is LGHNT, CDR2 FRNRAP, per germline. The V gene end was trimmed by 6 bases and the J gene end by 7 bases; junction bases not matched to a gene: 5. This CDR3 has 14 amino acids.

The chain couples TRBV7-2 to TRBJ2-6; no clear D. The V end lost 1 base, the J end lost 2 bases, and 15 bases lay between the germline ends. CDR3 length: 18 residues. Per germline, CDR1 SGHTA and CDR2 FQGNSA. The CDR3 here is CASSLDQSPGTGANVLTF. The CDR3 nucleotides are TGTGCCAGCAGCTTAGATCAGAGTCCGGGTACTGGGGCCAACGTCCTGACTTTC.

V usage is TRBV14 and J usage is TRBJ2-2; no firm D call. V shed 4 bases and J shed 4 bases, with 10 bases lying between them. Germline-derived CDR1 and CDR2 are SGHDN and FVKESK. The CDR3 is 14 amino acids. As DNA, the CDR3 is TGTGCCAGCAGCCTCCGACTGGTCACCGGGGAGCTGTTTTTT. Encoded protein: CASSLRLVTGELFF.

This chain links TRBV27 with TRBJ2-2; TRBD1 aligns across 10 bases. Germline loops: CDR1 MNHEY, CDR2 SMNVEV (reference sequence). Losses at the gene ends were 5 bases for V and 3 bases for J; bases not matched to a gene: 9. CDR3 length: 17 residues. The CDR3 loop is CASSPIAGTGDTGELFF. The DNA of the CDR3 is TGTGCCAGCAGTCCTATCGCCGGGACAGGGGACACCGGGGAGCTGTTTTTT.

This chain joins TRBV6-5 and TRBJ2-5; 8 bases fit TRBD2. Germline V gene sequence: CDR1 MNHEY, CDR2 SVGAGI. The J segment lost 5 bases and the V segment lost 6 bases, leaving 5 bases of the junction unmatched. CDR3 length: 13 residues. The CDR3 DNA reads as TGTGCCAGCAGAAGACTAGCGTGGGAGACCCAGTACTTC. This gives the protein CASRRLAWETQYF.

The genes are TRBV9 and TRBJ2-1; D might be TRBD2 (6 bases). The germline gives CDR1 SGDLS, CDR2 YYNGEE. CDR3 length: 15 residues. Trimming pared 0 bases from V and 2 bases from J, leaving 9 bases between. CDR3 in amino acids: CASSVGGATYNEQFF. CDR3 bases: TGTGCCAGCAGCGTAGGCGGGGCGACCTACAATGAGCAGTTCTTC.

The chain combines TRBV28 with TRBJ2-1, with D uncertain. CDR1 is MDHEN and CDR2 is SYDVKM in the germline V gene. V lost 2 bases and J 5 bases, leaving 19 bases between the germline ends. This CDR3 contains 17 residues. The CDR3 sequence: CASSLHGLGPHNNEQFF. In DNA, the CDR3 is TGTGCCAGCAGTTTACATGGGCTAGGTCCCCACAACAATGAGCAGTTCTTC. The full variable domain, its missing parts supplied by reference TRBV28 and TRBJ2-1, is DVKVTQSSRYLVKRTGEKVFLECVQDMDHENMFWYRQDPGLGLRLIYFSYDVKMKEKGDIPEGYSVSREKKERFSLILESASTNQTSMYLCASSLHGLGPHNNEQFFGPGTRLTVL.

A few counts support this clone. This chain joins TRBV5-4 and TRBJ1-6, with 9 positions matching TRBD1. V lost 3 bases to trimming and J lost 10 bases; unmatched junction nucleotides: 8. The CDR3 extends over 15 amino acids. CDR1 and CDR2 from the germline V gene are SGHNT and YYREEE (reference sequence). The CDR3 nucleotides read TGTGCCAGCAGCTCCACCGGGACAGGGACCTCACCCCTCCACTTT. Translation gives CASSSTGTGTSPLHF.

V and J are TRBV10-2 and TRBJ1-2, with a weak D call TRBD1 (5 bases). Trimming cost V 2 bases and J 5 bases, with 12 bases left between them. The CDR3 is made up of 14 amino acids. Per germline, CDR1 WSHSY and CDR2 SAAADI. The CDR3 sequence is CASSERGVSYGYTF. The CDR3 nucleotides read TGCGCCAGCAGTGAGCGGGGGGTGTCGTATGGCTACACCTTC.

The chain joins TRBV3-1 (or the pseudogene TRBV3-2) to TRBJ2-1, with 8 bases fitting TRBD2. The CDR3 runs to 16 residues. V was pared by 4 bases and J by 0 bases, with 5 bases of the junction left unmatched. CDR1 is LGHDT and CDR2 is YNNKEL in the germline V gene (reference sequence). As DNA, the CDR3 is TGTGCCAGCAGCCTACTCGGGGGGGTCTCCTACAATGAGCAGTTCTTC. This encodes CASSLLGGVSYNEQFF.

The chain joins TRBV27 to TRBJ2-5; the D gene is possibly TRBD2 (5 bases). The CDR3 has 13 amino acids. Trimming took 5 bases from V and 3 from J, leaving 10 bases between them. Germline V gene data show CDR1 as MNHEY and CDR2 as SMNVEV (reference sequence). As DNA, the CDR3 is TGTGCCAGCAGTCGCGGAGGAGAAGAGACCCAGTACTTC. This codes for CASSRGGEETQYF.

The chain links TRBV7-9 to TRBJ1-1; weak D call: TRBD1 (5 bases). Trimming took 5 bases from V and 0 from J, leaving 10 bases between them. This CDR3 comprises 14 residues. Germline V CDR1 and CDR2: SEHNR, FQNEAQ (reference sequence). CDR3 protein: CASSPAGLNTEAFF. The CDR3 nucleotides are TGTGCCAGCAGCCCAGCAGGGCTGAACACTGAAGCTTTCTTT.

This rearrangement joins TRBV6-5 to TRBJ1-6, with D possibly being TRBD1 (5 bases). CDR1 MNHEY and CDR2 SVGAGI come from the germline V gene. The CDR3 spans 15 residues. V lost 5 bases and J 9 bases, leaving 17 bases between the germline ends. CDR3 in amino acids: CASSQRGTGGSPLHF. The CDR3, as DNA: TGTGCCAGCAGTCAGAGAGGCACGGGGGGTTCACCCCTCCACTTT.

The chain couples TRBV27 to TRBJ1-5; weak D call: TRBD1 (6 bases). V lost 6 bases and J lost 6, with 9 bases in between. Germline-derived CDR1 and CDR2 are MNHEY and SMNVEV (reference sequence). The CDR3 spans 12 residues. The DNA of the CDR3 is TGTGCCAGCAGGCAGGGGACTCAGCCCCAGCATTTT. This codes for CASRQGTQPQHF.

This chain uses TRBV6-5 with TRBJ1-6; possibly TRBD1 for D (5 bases). The ends were cut back, 6 bases at V and 10 bases at J, with 19 bases in the middle. CDR1 MNHEY and CDR2 SVGAGI come from the germline V gene. The CDR3 sequence is 15 residues long. In nucleotides, the CDR3 is TGTGCCAGCAGCCTAGAGGGGACGGGAGGATCACCCCTCCACTTT. Its translation: CASSLEGTGGSPLHF.

V is TRBV5-1 and J is TRBJ1-3; D call uncertain. Germline V gene sequence: CDR1 SGHRS, CDR2 YFSETQ. This CDR3 contains 17 residues. The V end was cut by 2 bases, the J end by 0 bases, with 15 bases between. The CDR3 nucleotides are TGCGCCAGCAGCTTTACCGGGAGACCAGGCTCTGGAAACACCATATATTTT. It is translated as CASSFTGRPGSGNTIYF.

This chain links TRBV23-1 with TRBJ1-2; D remains ambiguous. TRBV23-1 carries the ORF label, with uncertain function. The CDR3 is 14 residues long. With 2 bases removed from V and 2 bases from J, the gap between germline ends came to 9 bases. CDR3 nucleotides: TGCGCCAGCAGTCAAGGACCTTCGAACTATGGCTACACCTTC. It is translated as CASSQGPSNYGYTF.

V is TRBV10-3 and J is TRBJ2-5, with D possibly being TRBD1 (5 bases). The germline gives CDR1 ENHRY, CDR2 SYGVKD. CDR3 size: 14 residues. Trimming removed 6 bases from V and 4 bases from J, with 15 bases in between. In DNA, the CDR3 is TGTGCCATCAGGAACAGGATTCAGGGAGAGACCCAGTACTTC. As protein: CAIRNRIQGETQYF.

The chain joins TRBV30 to TRBJ2-7; D ambiguous. Germline V gene sequence: CDR1 GTSNPN, CDR2 SVGIG (reference sequence). The CDR3 covers 13 residues. Trimming took 3 bases from V and 0 from J, leaving 9 bases between them. The CDR3 DNA reads as TGTGCCTGGAGGAGCGATAGCTCCTACGAGCAGTACTTC. Translated, it gives CAWRSDSSYEQYF.

The chain joins TRBV2 to TRBJ1-5, with 7 bases fitting TRBD1. V dropped 7 bases and J dropped 5; count of bases not matched to a gene: 8. Germline lookup yields CDR1 SNHLY and CDR2 FYNNEI. There are 14 residues in the CDR3. The CDR3 nucleotides are TGTGCCAGCAATAAAGACAGGGATTATCAGCCCCAGCATTTT. Protein: CASNKDRDYQPQHF.

CDR3 protein: CSVTGGITDTQYF. CDR3 nucleotide sequence: TGCAGCGTGACCGGGGGAATTACAGATACGCAGTATTTT. V gene TRBV29-1 combines with J gene TRBJ2-3; possible D gene TRBD2, 6 bases. V was clipped by 6 bases and J by 3 bases, with 13 bases between them. CDR3 length equals 13 residues. Germline V gene data show CDR1 as SQVTM and CDR2 as ANQGSEA.